A selection of T cell receptor beta chains follows, all from one sample in a study of blood T cells in healthy people across ages. TCRdb passed the 5' RACE reads through MiXCR, listing each CDR3 protein once. The data hold roughly 800,000 distinct CDR3 sequences, with over 45% observed a single time. The sequencing sample was made of blood. The receptors were gathered from a man aged 25-45 years in good health. Both conserved end residues are part of each CDR3. A D gene is named only where the DNA matches it firmly. Clone size is stated in some rows and not others, as once, few, many or a class when expanded.

d_call,clone_size,v_call,j_call,cdr3_nt,cdr3_aa
-,few,TRBV7-2,TRBJ1-2,TGTGCCAGCAGCGCTCTGTTTTCCAACTATGGCTACACCTTC,CASSALFSNYGYTF
TRBD1,-,TRBV6-2/TRBV6-3,TRBJ2-4,TGTGCCAGCAGGGGCCGGGACAGGGGTTGGGACATTCAGTACTTC,CASRGRDRGWDIQYF
-,-,TRBV29-1,TRBJ1-2,TGCAGCGTTGAGTTAGGGTCAGTTCGTGGCTACACCTTC,CSVELGSVRGYTF
-,-,TRBV10-3,TRBJ1-2,TGTGCCATCAGTGAAGGAGGGGCAGACCACGCCCATGGCTACACCTTC,CAISEGGADHAHGYTF
-,once,TRBV7-2,TRBJ2-3,TGTGCCAGCACCGCATTTATGGATACGCAGTATTTT,CASTAFMDTQYF
TRBD2,few,TRBV20-1,TRBJ2-1,TGCAGTGCCCCCGAGGCGGGGGGCCTCTACAATGAGCAGTTCTTC,CSAPEAGGLYNEQFF
TRBD2,-,TRBV20-1,TRBJ2-7,TGCAGTGTTTTGGCGGGGGGCTACGAGCAGTACTTC,CSVLAGGYEQYF
TRBD1,-,TRBV7-2,TRBJ1-2,TGTGCCAGCAGCTTGGACAGGGAAAACTATGGCTACACCTTC,CASSLDRENYGYTF
TRBD2,-,TRBV20-1,TRBJ2-3,TGCAGTGCGACGGGACTAGCGGGCAGCACAGATACGCAGTATTTT,CSATGLAGSTDTQYF
-,-,TRBV12-3/TRBV12-4,TRBJ1-2,TGTGCCAGCAGTCCTCTGGGGGTCGGGGGCCACTATGGCTACACCTTC,CASSPLGVGGHYGYTF